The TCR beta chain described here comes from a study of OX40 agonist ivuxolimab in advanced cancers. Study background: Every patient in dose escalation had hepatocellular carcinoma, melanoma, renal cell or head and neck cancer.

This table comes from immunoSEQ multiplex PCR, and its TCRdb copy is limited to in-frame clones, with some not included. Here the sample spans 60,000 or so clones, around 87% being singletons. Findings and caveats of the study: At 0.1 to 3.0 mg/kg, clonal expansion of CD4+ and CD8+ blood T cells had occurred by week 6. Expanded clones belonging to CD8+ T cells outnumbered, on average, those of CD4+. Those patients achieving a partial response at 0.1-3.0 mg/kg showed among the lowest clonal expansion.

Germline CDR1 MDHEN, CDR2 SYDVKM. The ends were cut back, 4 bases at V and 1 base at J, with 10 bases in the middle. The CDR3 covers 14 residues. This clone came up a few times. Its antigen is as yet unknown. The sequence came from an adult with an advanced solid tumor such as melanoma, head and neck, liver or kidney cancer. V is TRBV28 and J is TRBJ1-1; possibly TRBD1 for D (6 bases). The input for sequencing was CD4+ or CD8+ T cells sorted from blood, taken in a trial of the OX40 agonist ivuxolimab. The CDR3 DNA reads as TGTGCCAGCAGTTCCGGACAGTGGAACACTGAAGCTTTCTTT. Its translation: CASSSGQWNTEAFF.